This T cell receptor beta chain was documented in a study of OX40 agonist ivuxolimab in advanced cancers. Here immunoSEQ multiplex PCR was the method, and the copy in TCRdb shows in-frame clones only, minus some. The profile shows tens of thousands of clones, 85% to 90% of them singletons. This sequence originates from an adult with an advanced solid tumor such as melanoma, head and neck, liver or kidney cancer. The sequences come from CD4+ or CD8+ T cells sorted from blood, collected in a trial of the OX40 agonist ivuxolimab.

The CDR3 sequence: CSVKTGGGYEQYF. The CDR3 region has the DNA TGCAGCGTCAAAACCGGAGGAGGCTACGAGCAGTACTTC. This chain connects TRBV29-1 to TRBJ2-7; the D gene is possibly TRBD2 (5 bases). Germline CDR1 reads SQVTM; CDR2 reads ANQGSEA. The CDR3 runs 13 residues. V was pared by 6 bases and J by 3 bases, with 15 bases between.